This TCR beta chain was captured in a study of T cells in Graves' hyperthyroidism and ophthalmopathy. The CDR3 spans 16 residues. Trimming took off 1 base at V and 0 bases at J, with 12 bases between the two ends. The V gene's germline CDR1 is MGHRA and CDR2 YSYEKL. Amplification targeted TCR beta CDR3 regions from RNA transcripts. First-round RT-PCR of the TCR CDR3 relied on the HTBI primer set. From the multiplex PCR reads, TCRdb called clonotypes with MiXCR, one entry per CDR3 protein. The sample carries around 760,000 distinct CDR3 sequences, 35% recorded once. Sequenced: blood. The source of this sequence is a woman aged 35 to 49 with Graves' hyperthyroidism. The chain joins TRBV4-1 to TRBJ1-2; TRBD1 might be the D (6 bases). CDR3 region: CASSQVWDNPNYGYTF. In DNA, the CDR3 is TGCGCCAGCAGCCAAGTATGGGACAACCCTAACTATGGCTACACCTTC.